This T cell receptor beta chain was found in a study of T cells after yellow fever vaccination. In the study overall: Low-cell-number fractions were prepared with SMART-Seq v4 Ultra Low Input.

Conversion of TCR transcripts into cDNA relied on 5'RACE template switching, which added a universal primer site and UMIs. From the 5' RACE reads, TCRdb called clonotypes with MiXCR, one entry per CDR3 protein. The sample yields about 160,000 distinct CDR3 sequences, around 7.2% seen once. The CDR3 covers 13 residues. In germline, CDR1 is SGHDT, CDR2 YYEEEE. Unmatched junction bases numbered 10, after V lost 7 bases and J lost 6 bases. Study-level findings and limits: The secondary response was weaker but peaked faster, day 5 versus 15. Detected again after the booster were most primary-vaccination clones, at almost 97% CD4 and about 89% CD8.

This clonotype appeared many times. Its specificity is not known. The gene calls are TRBV5-6 and TRBJ2-7; 7 positions match TRBD2. Here the sequenced sample was CD4+ T cells sorted from PBMCs, taken 4 to 6 days after the first yellow fever vaccination. This TCR derives from a man aged 18 to 30 who received the YFV17D yellow fever vaccine. The CDR3 sequence: CASVGRGRSEQYF. DNA of the CDR3: TGTGCCAGCGTGGGGAGGGGTAGGTCCGAGCAGTACTTC.